These 12 T cell receptor beta chains were all obtained from the same sample, sequenced in a study of OX40 agonist ivuxolimab in advanced cancers. The protocol was immunoSEQ multiplex PCR, while the TCRdb copy is restricted to in-frame clones and leaves out a portion. Of roughly 69,000 clones listed, roughly nine tenths were seen once; the top ten hold about 4%. The sequencing here drew on CD4+ or CD8+ T cells sorted from blood, taken in a trial of the OX40 agonist ivuxolimab. The receptors originated from an adult with an advanced solid tumor such as melanoma, head and neck, liver or kidney cancer.

This chain joins TRBV9 and TRBJ2-5, with 7 bases identical to TRBD1. Germline-derived CDR1 and CDR2 are SGDLS and YYNGEE. Trimming took 3 bases from V and 5 from J; bases not matched to a gene: 7. The CDR3 length is 14 residues. The chain's CDR3 is CASSAAPRGETQYF. The CDR3 DNA reads as TGTGCCAGCAGCGCAGCACCCAGGGGGGAGACCCAGTACTTC.

V gene TRBV4-1 combines with J gene TRBJ2-1; 14 bases are shared with TRBD2. CDR1 and CDR2 (germline): MGHRA, YSYEKL. Trimming cost V 3 bases and J 13 bases; bases outside gene matches: 11. This CDR3 comprises 16 residues. The CDR3 spells CASSHLPGTSGGPQFF. In nucleotides, the CDR3 is TGCGCCAGCAGCCATCTTCCCGGGACTAGCGGGGGCCCACAGTTCTTC.

The table lists this clone with a few counts. The V call is TRBV7-3, the J call TRBJ1-2; 7 bases agree with TRBD1. Germline V gene sequence: CDR1 SGHTA, CDR2 FQGTGA. This CDR3 comprises 15 residues. V trimming: 5 bases; J trimming: 8 bases; junction bases outside the gene matches: 14. The DNA of the CDR3 is TGTGCCAGCAGCCCCCTGGGGAGTCCACAGGGGGGCTACACCTTC. It is translated as CASSPLGSPQGGYTF.

This rearrangement joins TRBV6-1 to TRBJ1-3; possibly TRBD1 for D (5 bases). Trimming pared 8 bases from V and 0 bases from J, leaving 11 bases between. Germline CDR1 reads MNHNS; CDR2 reads SASEGT. This CDR3 comprises 14 residues. For the CDR3, the DNA is TGTGCCAGCGGCGGGGGTAGCTCTGGAAACACCATATATTTT. This gives the protein CASGGGSSGNTIYF.

The gene calls are TRBV28 and TRBJ2-7; TRBD2 aligns across 7 bases. Germline loops: CDR1 MDHEN, CDR2 SYDVKM. V lost 5 bases, J lost 4 bases, and 8 bases stayed unmatched. This CDR3 region has 14 residues. CDR3 nucleotides: TGTGCCAGCAGTACACGGGGGGTGGGATACGAGCAGTACTTC. It encodes CASSTRGVGYEQYF.

V gene TRBV9 combines with J gene TRBJ1-4, with D maybe TRBD1 (6 bases). The length of the CDR3 is 16 residues. Germline-derived CDR1 and CDR2 are SGDLS and YYNGEE. Between the trimmed V and J ends, which lost 4 bases and 8 bases, there was a span of 21 bases. CDR3 sequence (DNA): TGTGCCAGCAGCATAGGGGTCGGGGGGCGAGAGGAAAAACTGTTTTTT. Translation gives CASSIGVGGREEKLFF.

The V call is TRBV7-9, the J call TRBJ1-5; D gene ambiguous. Trimming removed 0 bases from V and 4 bases from J, with 13 bases in between. Germline values: CDR1 SEHNR, CDR2 FQNEAQ (reference sequence). CDR3 length equals 16 residues. In DNA form, the CDR3 reads TGTGCCAGCAGCTTAGCGAATTCGGACCTAAATCAGCCCCAGCATTTT. Translating gives CASSLANSDLNQPQHF.

The chain employs TRBV10-2 and TRBJ2-6, with a possible D match to TRBD1 (5 bases). The V and J ends lost 3 bases and 1 base respectively, with 13 bases between them. CDR1 and CDR2 from the germline V gene are WSHSY and SAAADI. This CDR3 contains 17 residues. CDR3: CASSDPGKGSGANVLTF. For the CDR3, the DNA is TGCGCCAGCAGTGACCCAGGGAAGGGGTCTGGGGCCAACGTCCTGACTTTC.

V gene TRBV5-8 combines with J gene TRBJ1-4; D is undetermined. V was cut by 7 bases and J by 3 bases, with 16 bases left in between. This CDR3 contains 15 residues. The germline V gene encodes CDR1 SGHTS and CDR2 YDEGEE. The CDR3 here is CASLDLRDPNEKLFF. Here the CDR3 DNA reads TGTGCCAGCCTAGACCTCCGGGATCCTAATGAAAAACTGTTTTTT.

V is TRBV28 and J is TRBJ2-5; D possibly uses TRBD1 or TRBD2 (7 bases each). Deletions cut 2 bases from V and 11 bases from J, with 12 bases between. This CDR3 is built from 12 residues. Germline V CDR1 and CDR2: MDHEN, SYDVKM. The CDR3 region is CASSLAGGEQYF. The CDR3 DNA reads TGTGCCAGCAGTTTAGCAGGGGGGGAGCAGTACTTC.

The chain links TRBV9 to TRBJ2-2; 7 nucleotides match TRBD2. CDR1 is SGDLS, CDR2 YYNGEE, per germline. The junction had 3 bases not matched to a gene; V was cut back by 0 bases and J by 4 bases. This CDR3 is 15 amino acids long. The CDR3 DNA sequence: TGTGCCAGCAGCGTAGGCGGGGGAGGCACCGGGGAGCTGTTTTTT. Protein: CASSVGGGGTGELFF.

This clone occurred once. No DNA is shown, since the ends of the CDR3 on it are uncertain; the CDR3 is the one TCRdb lists. The rearrangement links TRBV27 to TRBJ2-7; the listed D gene, TRBD1, was not tested against the DNA. With termini counted, the CDR3 has 16 amino acids. CDR1 and CDR2 (germline): MNHEY, SMNVEV (reference sequence). This CDR3 is CASSLQGFQVSYEQYF.